A single sample gave rise to the 28 T cell receptor beta chains below, sequenced in a study of T cells in Graves' hyperthyroidism and ophthalmopathy. RNA transcripts gave rise to amplified TCR beta CDR3 regions. A first-round RT-PCR of the TCR CDR3 used the HTBI primer set. TCRdb ran MiXCR on the multiplex PCR reads and lists one entry per CDR3 protein. Of approximately 430,000 distinct CDR3 sequences listed, 15% to 18% are singletons. The sample consisted of blood. These receptors were collected from a woman aged 18-35 years with Graves' hyperthyroidism.

This clonotype was observed many times. The J gene is TRBJ1-1, the V gene TRBV12-3 or TRBV12-4, with D perhaps matching TRBD1 (6 bases). Trimming cost V 6 bases and J 1 base, with 12 bases left between them. This CDR3 spans 14 amino acids. DNA of the CDR3: TGTGCCAGCAGGCCGGGACAACAGAACACTGAAGCTTTCTTT. As protein: CASRPGQQNTEAFF.

This rearrangement joins TRBV9 to TRBJ2-3, with 10 bases lining up with TRBD2. Germline CDR1 is SGDLS and CDR2 is YYNGEE. CDR3 length equals 17 residues. J was trimmed by 7 bases and V by 1 base; bases with no gene match: 12. The CDR3 protein is CASSVQLEAGGPYTQYF. As DNA, the CDR3 is TGTGCCAGCAGCGTACAACTGGAAGCGGGAGGGCCGTATACGCAGTATTTT.

The CDR3 region has the DNA TGCAGCGTCTCGACTAGCGGGGGCAATGAGCAGTTCTTC. Translating gives CSVSTSGGNEQFF. The chain couples TRBV29-1 to TRBJ2-1, with 12 positions matching TRBD2. The CDR3 consists of 13 residues. V lost 6 bases to trimming and J lost 6 bases; unmatched junction nucleotides: 3. In germline, CDR1 is SQVTM, CDR2 ANQGSEA.

This rearrangement joins TRBV4-1 to TRBJ2-1, with D unresolved. V was pared by 7 bases and J by 6 bases, with 19 bases between. The CDR3 extends over 15 amino acids. Per germline, CDR1 MGHRA and CDR2 YSYEKL. In DNA form, the CDR3 reads TGCGCCAGCACCTGGCCCGGTGTTACAACCAATGAGCAGTTCTTC. Its translation is CASTWPGVTTNEQFF.

This clonotype occurred a few times. This rearrangement joins TRBV20-1 to TRBJ2-2; 7 bases are a match to TRBD1. The germline V gene encodes CDR1 DFQATT and CDR2 SNEGSKA (reference sequence). After removal of 3 bases from V and 7 bases from J, the junction contained 5 bases not matched to a gene. CDR3 size: 13 residues. CDR3 sequence reads: CSASQGDGGELFF. The DNA for the CDR3 is TGCAGTGCTAGTCAGGGGGACGGCGGGGAGCTGTTTTTT.

This chain uses TRBV29-1 with TRBJ2-7; D is ambiguous. V shed 4 bases and J shed 6 bases, with 10 bases lying between them. The CDR3 consists of 11 residues. The germline gives CDR1 SQVTM, CDR2 ANQGSEA. As DNA, the CDR3 is TGCAGCGTTGGGTTTCAGGCCGAGCAGTACTTC. Protein sequence: CSVGFQAEQYF.

The V gene is TRBV28, the J gene TRBJ1-1; TRBD1 might be the D (6 bases). The CDR3 sequence is 17 residues long. Germline values: CDR1 MDHEN, CDR2 SYDVKM. V was cut by 5 bases and J by 2 bases, with 21 bases left in between. The CDR3 sequence is CASSGSGGGAFNTEAFF. The CDR3 nucleotides are TGTGCCAGCAGTGGGTCGGGGGGGGGGGCTTTCAACACTGAAGCTTTCTTT.

This clonotype appeared many times. The J gene is TRBJ2-1, the V gene TRBV24-1; 10 nucleotides line up with TRBD1. Germline V CDR1 and CDR2: KGHDR, SFDVKD. The CDR3 is made up of 16 amino acids. Unmatched junction bases numbered 8, after V lost 5 bases and J lost 5 bases. The CDR3 here is CATSALPDRGHNEQFF. CDR3 sequence (DNA): TGTGCCACCAGTGCCCTCCCCGACAGGGGGCACAATGAGCAGTTCTTC.

This clonotype showed up many times. V is TRBV20-1 and J is TRBJ2-2, with D perhaps assigned TRBD1 or TRBD2 (5 bases each). The germline V gene encodes CDR1 DFQATT and CDR2 SNEGSKA (reference sequence). The CDR3 length is 13 residues. Trimming pared 3 bases from V and 1 base from J, leaving 6 bases between. CDR3 in amino acids: CSASGGNTGELFF. The CDR3 nucleotides read TGCAGTGCTAGTGGGGGGAACACCGGGGAGCTGTTTTTT.

This clonotype was detected only a few times. This may stem from a read error, because a much larger clone lies one nucleotide away. The chain has TRBV2 and TRBJ1-1, with TRBD1 identical over 8 bases. CDR1 and CDR2 from the germline V gene are SNHLY and FYNNEI. This CDR3 is 15 amino acids long. Trimming at V came to 6 bases and at J to 4 bases, leaving 10 bases not matched to a gene. The CDR3 is CASRVTGAAATEAFF. As DNA, the CDR3 is TGTGCCAGCAGGGTGACAGGGGCCGCGGCCACTGAAGCTTTCTTT.

Remarks on this clonotype: This likely comes from a read error, as the CDR3 has no conserved phenylalanine or tryptophan at its end. The chain carries TRBV7-9 and TRBJ1-1; D ambiguous. Between the trimmed V and J ends, which lost 0 bases and 1 base, there was a span of 6 bases. Germline assignment: CDR1 SEHNR and CDR2 FQNEAQ (reference sequence). This CDR3 is built from 14 residues. CDR3 DNA sequence: TGTGCCAGCAGCTTAGCTGGAGCGAACACTGAAGCTTTCCTT. This sequence encodes CASSLAGANTEAFL.

The chain combines TRBV2 with TRBJ1-5; the D gene is possibly TRBD1 (6 bases). CDR1 and CDR2 from the germline V gene are SNHLY and FYNNEI. CDR3 size: 15 residues. The V end lost 3 bases, the J end lost 6 bases, and 15 bases lay between the germline ends. CDR3 sequence (DNA): TGTGCCAGCAGTGAGGTTGGGGGCGCGGGTCAGCCCCAGCATTTT. Translated, it gives CASSEVGGAGQPQHF. The full variable domain, rest sourced from reference TRBV2 and TRBJ1-5, is EPEVTQTPSHQVTQMGQEVILRCVPISNHLYFYWYRQILGQKVEFLVSFYNNEISEKSEIFDDQFSVERPDGSNFTLKIRSTKLEDSAMYFCASSEVGGAGQPQHFGDGTRLSIL.

V gene TRBV6-5 combines with J gene TRBJ2-5; 12 bases are shared with TRBD1. Germline V gene data show CDR1 as MNHEY and CDR2 as SVGAGI. V was pared by 4 bases and J by 6 bases, with 9 bases of the junction left unmatched. The CDR3 has 16 amino acids. CDR3 residues: CASSFAGTGGMKTQYF. In nucleotides, the CDR3 is TGTGCCAGCAGTTTCGCCGGGACAGGGGGCATGAAGACCCAGTACTTC.

This clonotype was seen many times. This chain links TRBV12-3 or TRBV12-4 with TRBJ2-3, with unresolved D. Trimming removed 3 bases from V and 2 bases from J, with 9 bases in between. The length of the CDR3 is 14 residues. As DNA, the CDR3 is TGTGCCAGCAGTTTCTCTCTGGACACAGATACGCAGTATTTT. It is translated as CASSFSLDTDTQYF.

This clonotype was seen more than once but under ten times. The chain uses TRBV4-2 and TRBJ2-5; the match to TRBD2 covers 7 bases. V trimming: 3 bases; J trimming: 6 bases; junction bases outside the gene matches: 10. Germline V gene sequence: CDR1 LGHNA, CDR2 YNFKEQ. This CDR3 spans 15 amino acids. The CDR3 sequence is CASSQGSGSLKTQYF. The CDR3 DNA reads TGTGCCAGCAGCCAGGGTAGCGGGTCACTGAAGACCCAGTACTTC.

This clonotype was counted between two and nine times. The gene calls are TRBV7-9 and TRBJ2-3; 10 bases map to TRBD1. V was pared by 2 bases and J by 4 bases, with 6 bases of the junction left unmatched. This CDR3 is 16 amino acids long. Germline CDR1 and CDR2: SEHNR and FQNEAQ (reference sequence). The CDR3 loop is CASSLHVGQGADTQYF. The DNA for the CDR3 is TGTGCCAGCAGCTTACACGTTGGACAGGGGGCAGATACGCAGTATTTT.

This clonotype has a count of ten or more. The gene calls are TRBV11-2 and TRBJ1-1; no definite D call. This CDR3 comprises 18 residues. V lost 2 bases, J lost 1 base, and 20 bases lay in between. Germline V gene data show CDR1 as SGHAT and CDR2 as FQNNGV. CDR3 region: CASSLFGIRLLKNTEAFF. The CDR3 nucleotides read TGTGCCAGCAGCTTATTTGGTATTCGGCTACTCAAGAACACTGAAGCTTTCTTT.

The J gene is TRBJ2-1, the V gene TRBV5-1; D could derive from TRBD1 or TRBD2 (5 bases each). V lost 4 bases and J lost 4, with 12 bases in between. The CDR3 consists of 14 residues. The germline CDR1 and CDR2 sequences are SGHRS and YFSETQ. CDR3 protein: CASSPSGPYNEQFF. CDR3 coding DNA: TGCGCCAGCAGCCCATCGGGACCATACAATGAGCAGTTCTTC.

The table lists this clonotype with many counts. CDR3 sequence: CASSPSGSLNRDQYF. CDR3 coding DNA: TGTGCCAGCAGCCCCAGCGGGAGTCTAAATCGAGACCAGTACTTC. The chain carries TRBV12-3 or TRBV12-4 and TRBJ2-5, with 8 positions matching TRBD2. Losses at the gene ends were 6 bases for V and 10 bases for J; bases not matched to a gene: 16. The CDR3 has 15 amino acids.

The chain carries TRBV4-1 and TRBJ2-2, with no clear D. CDR3 size: 15 residues. Trimming took off 4 bases at V and 4 bases at J, with 13 bases between the two ends. From germline, CDR1 is MGHRA and CDR2 YSYEKL. The CDR3 DNA is TGCGCCAGCAGCCTAGTGAATACGGTCACCGGGGAGCTGTTTTTT. This translates into CASSLVNTVTGELFF.

The chain couples TRBV27 to TRBJ1-3; D remains unclear. The CDR3 runs 14 residues. The V end was cut by 8 bases, the J end by 3 bases, with 14 bases between. Germline V gene lookup returns CDR1 MNHEY and CDR2 SMNVEV (reference sequence). The CDR3 spells CASPDQDGGNTIYF. CDR3 sequence (DNA): TGTGCCAGCCCTGATCAGGACGGTGGAAACACCATATATTTT.

In this sample, this clonotype turned up a few times. V is TRBV6-1 and J is TRBJ2-1; 9 positions agree with TRBD1. The junction had 7 bases not matched to a gene; V was cut back by 5 bases and J by 8 bases. The CDR3 runs to 14 residues. CDR1 is MNHNS, CDR2 SASEGT, per germline. The CDR3 nucleotides are TGTGCCAGCAGTCGGACAGGGGTGGACGATGAGCAGTTCTTC. It is translated as CASSRTGVDDEQFF.

This clonotype has at least ten counts. This chain links TRBV2 with TRBJ2-5; 10 bases are a match to TRBD2. J gave up 4 bases and V 2 bases, and 7 bases lay outside the gene matches. The CDR3 is made up of 16 amino acids. The germline gives CDR1 SNHLY, CDR2 FYNNEI. Written as DNA, the CDR3 is TGTGCCAGCAGTGAACAGCTAGCGGGGGATGGAGAGACCCAGTACTTC. Protein: CASSEQLAGDGETQYF. The whole variable domain, filled in from reference TRBV2 and TRBJ2-5, reads EPEVTQTPSHQVTQMGQEVILRCVPISNHLYFYWYRQILGQKVEFLVSFYNNEISEKSEIFDDQFSVERPDGSNFTLKIRSTKLEDSAMYFCASSEQLAGDGETQYFGPGTRLLVL.

This clonotype was observed at least ten times. The chain combines TRBV11-2 with TRBJ2-7; weak D call: TRBD1 (5 bases). The CDR3 contains 17 residues. Trimming shortened V by 4 bases and J by 0 bases, and 19 bases separated the two germline ends. Germline V lookup: CDR1 SGHAT, CDR2 FQNNGV. The CDR3 bases are TGTGCCAGCAGCTCAGTGAGTTCAGGGTTAAGCTCCTACGAGCAGTACTTC. This codes for CASSSVSSGLSSYEQYF.

As to this clonotype: Given a much more abundant clone one base away, this may be a read error. The genes are TRBV11-2 and TRBJ2-3; D may correspond to TRBD1 or TRBD2 (5 bases each). This CDR3 is 12 amino acids long. Germline V CDR1 and CDR2: SGHAT, FQNNGV. Trimming took 5 bases from V and 8 from J, leaving 11 bases between them. The CDR3 DNA reads TGTGCCAGCAGCCAGGATGGGGGTACGCAGTATTTT. Amino acid sequence: CASSQDGGTQYF.

Turning to this clonotype: With a much larger clone just one base away, this may be a read error. The CDR3 nucleotides read TGTGCCAGCAGTCCCGGGTCTAAGGCCAGCGGGCAGTACTTC. The encoded protein is CASSPGSKASGQYF. The chain carries TRBV28 and TRBJ2-7; a weak D match, TRBD2 (5 bases). V gave up 5 bases and J gave up 9 bases, with 20 bases separating them. The CDR3 covers 14 residues. The germline V gene encodes CDR1 MDHEN and CDR2 SYDVKM.

A remark on this clonotype: A much larger clone is a single base away; this may be a read error. The chain links TRBV24-1 to TRBJ1-1; D perhaps matches TRBD1 (6 bases). CDR1 and CDR2 (germline): KGHDR, SFDVKD. Trimming stripped 9 bases from V and 1 base from J, with 11 bases between. The CDR3 spans 13 residues. Written as DNA, the CDR3 is TGTGCCACCGGTAACAGGGCGAACACTGAAGCTTTCTTT. Protein product: CATGNRANTEAFF.

This clonotype was counted ten times or more. One end of the junction is discordant with germline, which a read error may explain. The chain employs TRBV7-7 and TRBJ2-1; D remains ambiguous. CDR3 size: 13 residues. The germline V gene has CDR1 SSHAT and CDR2 FNYEAQ (reference sequence). The CDR3 is CASSLSASNEQFF. The CDR3 DNA is TGTGCTAGCAGCTTATCGGCCAGCAATGAGCAGTTCTTC. Filled out from reference TRBV7-7 and TRBJ2-1, the complete variable domain reads GAGVSQSPRYKVTKRGQDVTLRCDPISSHATLYWYQQALGQGPEFLTYFNYEAQPDKSGLPSDRFSAERPEGSISTLTIQRTEQRDSAMYRCASSLSASNEQFFGPGTRLTVL.